This TCR beta chain is drawn from a study of CD4 T cells in relation to SARS-CoV-2 and coronaviruses. Method: immunoSEQ multiplex PCR; TCRdb's copy keeps in-frame clones and lacks some. The sample includes 35,000 to 45,000 clones, 84% of them seen just once. Naive and memory CD4+ T cells came from enriched cryopreserved PBMCs. For about nine days, roughly 10^5 sorted CD4+ cells grew with T cell-depleted PBMCs and CEF. Study-level findings and limits: Memory recall responses, not primary responses primed in culture, are what the assay detects. Crossreactive clones expanded significantly less to SARS-CoV-2 than monoreactive clones.

Concerning this clone itself: The antigen remains unidentified.

Looked up from germline, CDR1 is SGHTA and CDR2 is FQGNSA. V was pared by 2 bases and J by 8 bases, with 12 bases between. The CDR3 is made up of 14 amino acids. Material for sequencing was naive CD4+ T cells from PBMCs, cultured in vitro. As to subset: naive CD4+ T cells isolated by negative enrichment. The chain links TRBV7-2 to TRBJ1-4, with D uncertain. This clonotype was obtained from an adult with COVID-19. CDR3 nucleotides: TGTGCCAGCAGCTTATCCTCGGGCGGGGAAAAACTGTTTTTT. This sequence encodes CASSLSSGGEKLFF.